This T cell receptor (beta chain) was found in a study of prognosis after radiotherapy for stage I lung cancer. In the study overall: Newly diagnosed primary stage I lung tumors were present in about 13 patients, and oligometastatic NSCLC after surgical resection of the primary tumor was present in a few patients. The study enrolled about a dozen men and five or six women as patients, aged roughly 50 to 95 with a median of almost 75 years. Over 5 patients presented with squamous cell carcinoma, about 12 with adenocarcinoma.

The CDR3 contains 16 residues. CDR1 and CDR2 (germline): SGHAT, FQNNGV. Trimming took 3 bases from V and 1 from J; bases not matched to a gene: 6. Study-level points and caveats: Lower Shannon entropy values were found after stereotactic body radiation therapy in patients who developed distant metastases.

As to this clonotype: Its target is unknown.

Amplicons of TCR beta CDR3 were generated from genomic DNA by two-round multiplex PCR. Amplification in first-round PCR relied on primers specific to each TRBV and TRBJ gene. One entry per CDR3 protein results from TCRdb running MiXCR on the multiplex PCR reads. The sample lists 15,000 to 20,000 distinct CDR3 sequences; approximately 45% were seen once. The chain is built from TRBV11-2 and TRBJ2-3, with 8 bases fitting TRBD2. The source was PBMCs, collected before or after stereotactic body radiation therapy (not recorded which). The receptor was isolated from a donor over 45 with non-small cell lung cancer. Here the CDR3 reads CASSFRAGDGTDTQYF. The CDR3 DNA reads as TGTGCCAGCAGCTTCCGAGCGGGAGATGGCACAGATACGCAGTATTTT.